The TCR beta chain described here comes from a study of blood T cell repertoires in COVID-19. Looking at the study overall: Sources were T cells, B-cell-depleted T cells, or PBMCs; the material itself was cDNA or gDNA.

Original data processing: Estimated nucleated cell counts came from reference gene primer amplification. Profiled with immunoSEQ multiplex PCR; TCRdb holds only in-frame clones, not every one. That table is the source of V, J and clone size, and D and trimming were worked out from the DNA. The sample includes some 14,000 clones, around 84% seen only once; the top ten take approximately 25%. The CDR3 runs to 15 residues. Looked up from germline, CDR1 is MNHEY and CDR2 is SVGAGI. The V gene end was trimmed by 5 bases and the J gene end by 3 bases; junction bases not matched to a gene: 6. This clone appeared a few times.

V and J are TRBV6-5 and TRBJ2-1; 8 positions match TRBD2. The receptor was derived from a woman aged 45 to 65 with active or convalescent COVID-19. The sequencing sample was made of peripheral blood. CDR3 nucleotides: TGTGCCAGCAGTAAGAGCGGGGGTGACTACAATGAGCAGTTCTTC. This translates into CASSKSGGDYNEQFF.